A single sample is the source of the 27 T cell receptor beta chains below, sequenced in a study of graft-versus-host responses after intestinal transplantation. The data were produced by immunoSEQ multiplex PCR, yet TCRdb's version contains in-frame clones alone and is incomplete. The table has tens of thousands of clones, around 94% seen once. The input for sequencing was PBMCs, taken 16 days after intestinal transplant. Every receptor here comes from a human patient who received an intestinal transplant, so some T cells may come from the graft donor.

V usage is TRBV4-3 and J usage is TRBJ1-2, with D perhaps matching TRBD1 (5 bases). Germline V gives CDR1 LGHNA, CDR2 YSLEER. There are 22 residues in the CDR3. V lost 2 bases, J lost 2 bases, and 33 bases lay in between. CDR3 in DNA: TGCGCCAGCAGCCAATCACTTAGCTTGGGTGCAGGGACCCCCCCGCTGAACTATGGCTACACCTTC. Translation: CASSQSLSLGAGTPPLNYGYTF.

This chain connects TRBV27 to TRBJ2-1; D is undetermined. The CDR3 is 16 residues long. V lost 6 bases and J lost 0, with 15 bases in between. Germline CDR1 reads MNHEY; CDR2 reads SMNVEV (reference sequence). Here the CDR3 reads CASSPRRSGSYNEQFF. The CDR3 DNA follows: TGTGCCAGCAGCCCTAGGCGCTCCGGCTCCTACAATGAGCAGTTCTTC.

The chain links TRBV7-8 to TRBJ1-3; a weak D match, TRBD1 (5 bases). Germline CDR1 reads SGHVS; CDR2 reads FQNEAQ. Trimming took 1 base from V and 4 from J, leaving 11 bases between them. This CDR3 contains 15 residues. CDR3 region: CASSLGPGPGNTIYF. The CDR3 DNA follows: TGTGCCAGCAGCTTAGGACCAGGGCCGGGAAACACCATATATTTT.

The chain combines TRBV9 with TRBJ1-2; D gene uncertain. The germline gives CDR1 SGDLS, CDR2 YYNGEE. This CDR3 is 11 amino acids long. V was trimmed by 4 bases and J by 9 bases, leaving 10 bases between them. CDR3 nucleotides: TGTGCCAGCAGCCTGGGTGGGCGCTACACCTTC. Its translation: CASSLGGRYTF.

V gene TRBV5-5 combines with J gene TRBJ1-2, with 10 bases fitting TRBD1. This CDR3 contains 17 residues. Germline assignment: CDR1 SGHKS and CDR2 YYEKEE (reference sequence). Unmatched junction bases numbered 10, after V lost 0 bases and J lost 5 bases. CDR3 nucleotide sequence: TGTGCCAGCAGCTTGGACTGGGGGGACAGGGGTTTATATGGCTACACCTTC. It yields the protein CASSLDWGDRGLYGYTF.

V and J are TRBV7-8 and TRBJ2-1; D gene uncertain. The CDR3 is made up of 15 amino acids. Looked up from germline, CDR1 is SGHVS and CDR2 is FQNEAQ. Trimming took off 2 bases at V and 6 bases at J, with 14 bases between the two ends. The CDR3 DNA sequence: TGTGCCAGCAGCTTACTAGAGACACAAGTCAATGAGCAGTTCTTC. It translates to CASSLLETQVNEQFF.

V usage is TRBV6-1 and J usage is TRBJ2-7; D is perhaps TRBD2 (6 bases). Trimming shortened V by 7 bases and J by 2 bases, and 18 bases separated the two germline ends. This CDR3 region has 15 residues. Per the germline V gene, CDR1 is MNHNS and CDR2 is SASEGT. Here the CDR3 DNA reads TGTGCCAGCACCTTGAACCTGGAGGGAACCTACGAGCAGTACTTC. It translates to CASTLNLEGTYEQYF.

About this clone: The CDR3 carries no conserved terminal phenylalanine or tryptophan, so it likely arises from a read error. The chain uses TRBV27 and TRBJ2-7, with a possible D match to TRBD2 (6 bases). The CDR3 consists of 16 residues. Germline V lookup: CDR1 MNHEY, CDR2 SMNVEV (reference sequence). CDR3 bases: TGTGCCTGCAGTCTTACTAGCCCCTTAAGCTCCTACGAGCAGTACCTC. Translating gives CACSLTSPLSSYEQYL.

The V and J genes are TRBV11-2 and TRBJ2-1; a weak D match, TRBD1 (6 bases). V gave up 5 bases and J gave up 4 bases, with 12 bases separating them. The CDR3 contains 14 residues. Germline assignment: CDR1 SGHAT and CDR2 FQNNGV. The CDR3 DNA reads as TGTGCCAGCAGCCGAACCGGACAGTACAATGAGCAGTTCTTC. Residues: CASSRTGQYNEQFF.

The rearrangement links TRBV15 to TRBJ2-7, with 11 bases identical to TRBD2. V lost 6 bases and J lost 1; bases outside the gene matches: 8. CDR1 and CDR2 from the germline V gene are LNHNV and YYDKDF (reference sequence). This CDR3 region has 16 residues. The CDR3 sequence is CATSIPGTSGSYEQYF. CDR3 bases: TGTGCCACCAGTATACCCGGGACTAGCGGATCCTACGAGCAGTACTTC.

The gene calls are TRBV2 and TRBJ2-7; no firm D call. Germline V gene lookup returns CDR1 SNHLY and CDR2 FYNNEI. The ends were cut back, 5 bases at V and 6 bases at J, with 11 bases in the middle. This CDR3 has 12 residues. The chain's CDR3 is CASSLRIGEQYF. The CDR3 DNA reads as TGTGCCAGCAGTCTAAGGATTGGCGAGCAGTACTTC.

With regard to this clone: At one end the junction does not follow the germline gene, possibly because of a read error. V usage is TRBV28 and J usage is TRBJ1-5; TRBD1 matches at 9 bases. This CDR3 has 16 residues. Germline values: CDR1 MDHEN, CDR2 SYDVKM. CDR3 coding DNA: TGTGCCAGCAGCCCATCGGGGGACAGGGATAATCAACCCCAGCATTTT. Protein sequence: CASSPSGDRDNQPQHF.

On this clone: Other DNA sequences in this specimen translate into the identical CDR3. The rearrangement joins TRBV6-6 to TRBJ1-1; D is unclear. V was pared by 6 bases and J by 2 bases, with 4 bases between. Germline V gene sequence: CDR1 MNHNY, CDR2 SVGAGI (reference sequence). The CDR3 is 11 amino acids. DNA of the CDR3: TGTGCCAGCAGCAGAAACACTGAAGCTTTCTTT. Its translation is CASSRNTEAFF.

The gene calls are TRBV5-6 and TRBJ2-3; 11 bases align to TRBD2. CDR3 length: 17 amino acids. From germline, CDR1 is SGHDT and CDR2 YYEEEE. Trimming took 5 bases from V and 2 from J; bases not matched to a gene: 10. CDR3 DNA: TGTGCCAGCAGTCAAGGCTTAGCGGGAGGGCCCACAGATACGCAGTATTTT. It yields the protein CASSQGLAGGPTDTQYF.

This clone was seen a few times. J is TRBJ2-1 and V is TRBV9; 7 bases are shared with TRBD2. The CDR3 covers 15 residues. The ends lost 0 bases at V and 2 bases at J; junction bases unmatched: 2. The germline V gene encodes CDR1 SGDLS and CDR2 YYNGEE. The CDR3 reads CASSVAGTTYNEQFF. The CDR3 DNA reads TGTGCCAGCAGCGTAGCCGGGACTACCTACAATGAGCAGTTCTTC.

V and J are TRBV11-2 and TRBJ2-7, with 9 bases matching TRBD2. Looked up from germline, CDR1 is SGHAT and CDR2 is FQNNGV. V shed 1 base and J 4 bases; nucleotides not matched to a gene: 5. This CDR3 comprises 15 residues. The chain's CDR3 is CASSLVGGRGYEQYF. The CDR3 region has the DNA TGTGCCAGCAGCTTAGTCGGCGGGAGGGGGTACGAGCAGTACTTC.

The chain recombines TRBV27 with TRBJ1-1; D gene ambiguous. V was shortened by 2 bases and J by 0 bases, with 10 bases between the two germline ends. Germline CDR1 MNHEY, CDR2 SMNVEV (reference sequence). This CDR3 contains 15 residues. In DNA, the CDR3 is TGTGCCAGCAGTTTACTGGATAGCATGAACACTGAAGCTTTCTTT. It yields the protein CASSLLDSMNTEAFF.

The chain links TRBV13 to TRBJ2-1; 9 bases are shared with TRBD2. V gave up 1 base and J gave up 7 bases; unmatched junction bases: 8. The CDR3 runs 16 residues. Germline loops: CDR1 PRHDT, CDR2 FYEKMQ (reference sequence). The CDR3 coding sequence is TGTGCCAGCAGCTTAGAAGGCGGGAGGGCCTGGAATGAGCAGTTCTTC. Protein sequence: CASSLEGGRAWNEQFF.

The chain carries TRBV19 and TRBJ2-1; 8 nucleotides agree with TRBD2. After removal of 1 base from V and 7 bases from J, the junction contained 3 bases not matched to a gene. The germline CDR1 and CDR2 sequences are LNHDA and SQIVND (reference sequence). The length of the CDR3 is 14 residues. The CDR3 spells CASSIGLARNEQFF. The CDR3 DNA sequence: TGTGCCAGTAGTATAGGACTAGCGAGGAATGAGCAGTTCTTC. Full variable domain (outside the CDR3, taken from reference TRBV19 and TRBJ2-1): DGGITQSPKYLFRKEGQNVTLSCEQNLNHDAMYWYRQDPGQGLRLIYYSQIVNDFQKGDIAEGYSVSREKKESFPLTVTSAQKNPTAFYLCASSIGLARNEQFFGPGTRLTVL.

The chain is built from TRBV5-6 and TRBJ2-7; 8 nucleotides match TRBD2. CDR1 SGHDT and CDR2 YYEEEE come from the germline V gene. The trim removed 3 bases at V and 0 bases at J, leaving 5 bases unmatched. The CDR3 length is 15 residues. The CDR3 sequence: CASSSGGDGSYEQYF. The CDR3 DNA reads TGTGCCAGCAGCTCGGGAGGGGACGGCTCCTACGAGCAGTACTTC.

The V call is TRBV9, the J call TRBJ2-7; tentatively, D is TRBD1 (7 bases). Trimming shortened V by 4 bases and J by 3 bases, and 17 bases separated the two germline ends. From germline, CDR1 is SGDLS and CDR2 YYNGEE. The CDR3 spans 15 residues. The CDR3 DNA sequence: TGTGCCAGCAGCCCTTCCGGGACAGCGGGCTACGAGCAGTACTTC. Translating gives CASSPSGTAGYEQYF.

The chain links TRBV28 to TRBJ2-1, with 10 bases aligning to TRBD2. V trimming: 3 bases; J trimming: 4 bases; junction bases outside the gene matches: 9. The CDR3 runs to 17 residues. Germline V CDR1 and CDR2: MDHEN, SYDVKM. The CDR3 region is CASSFPTLAGEYNEQFF. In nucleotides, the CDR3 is TGTGCCAGCAGTTTCCCCACCCTAGCGGGAGAGTACAATGAGCAGTTCTTC.

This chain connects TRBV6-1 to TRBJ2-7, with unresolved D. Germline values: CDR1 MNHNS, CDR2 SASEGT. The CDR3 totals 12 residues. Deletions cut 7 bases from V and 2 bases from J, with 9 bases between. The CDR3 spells CASNSRAYEQYF. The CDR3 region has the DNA TGTGCCAGCAATAGTAGGGCCTACGAGCAGTACTTC.

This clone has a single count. The CDR3 coding sequence is TGTGCCAGCTCAACGTACACAGATACGCAGTATTTT. It specifies CASSTYTDTQYF. This chain connects TRBV18 to TRBJ2-3, with D unresolved. This CDR3 spans 12 amino acids. CDR1 and CDR2 from the germline V gene are KGHSH and LQKENI. Trimming removed 5 bases at V and 2 bases at J, with 5 bases between.

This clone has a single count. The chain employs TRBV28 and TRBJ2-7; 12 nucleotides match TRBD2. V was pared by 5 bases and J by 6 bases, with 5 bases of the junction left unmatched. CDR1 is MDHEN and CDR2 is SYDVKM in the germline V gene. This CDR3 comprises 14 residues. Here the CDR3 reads CASSRLAGGGEQYF. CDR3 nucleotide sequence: TGTGCCAGCAGTAGGCTAGCGGGAGGGGGCGAGCAGTACTTC.

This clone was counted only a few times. DNA for the CDR3: TGCGCCAGCAGCCAAGGAGGACAGGGTCGCTGGCAGTTCTTC. This codes for CASSQGGQGRWQFF. V is TRBV4-1 and J is TRBJ2-1; 8 nucleotides line up with TRBD1. J was trimmed by 12 bases and V by 1 base; bases with no gene match: 8. Per the germline V gene, CDR1 is MGHRA and CDR2 is YSYEKL. This CDR3 is 14 amino acids long.

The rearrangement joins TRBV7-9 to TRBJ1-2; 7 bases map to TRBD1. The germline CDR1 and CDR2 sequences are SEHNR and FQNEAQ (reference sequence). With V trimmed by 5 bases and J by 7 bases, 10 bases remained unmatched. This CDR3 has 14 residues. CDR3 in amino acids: CASSPVGRQGGYTF. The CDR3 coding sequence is TGTGCCAGCAGCCCGGTCGGCAGACAGGGTGGCTACACCTTC. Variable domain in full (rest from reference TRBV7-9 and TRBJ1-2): DTGVSQNPRHKITKRGQNVTFRCDPISEHNRLYWYRQTLGQGPEFLTYFQNEAQLEKSRLLSDRFSAERPKGSFSTLEIQRTEQGDSAMYLCASSPVGRQGGYTFGSGTRLTVV.